In this sample, the clone carrying this T cell receptor (beta chain) turned up many times. Its target is unknown. The CDR3 spans 15 residues. The germline V gene has CDR1 LNHDA and CDR2 SQIVND (reference sequence). Unmatched junction bases numbered 6, after V lost 5 bases and J lost 5 bases. Investigators profiled TCR beta VDJ and CDR3 from genomic DNA template. TCRdb analysed the reads with MiXCR anew, one entry per CDR3 protein. This table holds 150,000 to 200,000 distinct CDR3 sequences, approximately 40% found once. This sample was taken from a study of CD8+CD57+ T cells in acquired aplastic anemia. Overall study findings and caveats: Patients and controls shared 25 to 30 CD8+ CDR3 sequences.

This clonotype originated in a human donor in good health. The J gene is TRBJ1-4, the V gene TRBV19; 9 bases fit TRBD1. Sequenced sample: sorted CD4+, CD8+, or CD8+CD57+ T cells (not recorded which) from PBMCs. CDR3 protein: CASSQGTGLNEKLFF. CDR3 DNA sequence: TGTGCCAGTAGTCAGGGGACAGGGCTCAATGAAAAACTGTTTTTT.